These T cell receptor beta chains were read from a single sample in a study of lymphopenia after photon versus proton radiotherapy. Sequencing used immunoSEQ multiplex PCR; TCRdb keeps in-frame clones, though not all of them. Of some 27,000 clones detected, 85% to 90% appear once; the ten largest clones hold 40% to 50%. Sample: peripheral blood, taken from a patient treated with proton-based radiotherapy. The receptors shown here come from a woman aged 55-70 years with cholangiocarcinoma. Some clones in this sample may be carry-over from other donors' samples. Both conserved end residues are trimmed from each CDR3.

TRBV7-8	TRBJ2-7	ASSLVSGATYEQY
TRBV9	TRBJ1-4	ASSASLNEKLF
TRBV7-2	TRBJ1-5	ASSLDRGNAQPQH
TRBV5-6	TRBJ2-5	ASSFSGYQETQY
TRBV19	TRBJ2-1	ASSPAGDPERKQF
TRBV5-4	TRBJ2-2	ASNPTSGAGSGELF
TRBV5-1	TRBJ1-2	ASRGGLQAGYT
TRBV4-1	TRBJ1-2	ASSQEGDYGYT
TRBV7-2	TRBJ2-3	ASSLAHRGDTQY
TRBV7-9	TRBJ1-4	ASSWGLDNNEKLF
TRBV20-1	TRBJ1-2	SAFNYGYT
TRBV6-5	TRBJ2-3	ASSYSDTQY
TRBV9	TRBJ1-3	ASSVASGVGNTIY
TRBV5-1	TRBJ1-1	ASSFLGVTNTEAF
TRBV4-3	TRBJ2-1	ASSHGLETYNEQF
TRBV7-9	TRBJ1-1	ASSLDQGNTEAF
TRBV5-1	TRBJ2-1	ASSLAVGGSYNEQF